The clone carrying this T cell receptor beta chain came up many times. What it binds is not known. Recently diagnosed hyperthyroidism of less than 2 months' duration affected patients aged 18 to 65. This CDR3 has 11 residues. Germline V gene sequence: CDR1 SNHLY, CDR2 FYNNEI. Trimming stripped 7 bases from V and 6 bases from J, with 9 bases between. The TCR beta CDR3 regions underwent amplification using RNA transcripts as the source. Initially, a first-round RT-PCR of the TCR CDR3 employed the HTBI primer set. TCRdb redid the calling of the multiplex PCR reads with MiXCR, one entry per CDR3 protein. The data hold approximately 560,000 distinct CDR3 sequences, with about 15% observed a single time. The sample originates from a study of T cells in Graves' hyperthyroidism and ophthalmopathy. Points from the study as a whole: Blood held most thyroid clonotypes expanded above 0.001 frequency.

This TCR came from a woman aged 25 to 39 with Graves' hyperthyroidism. The rearrangement uses TRBV2 and TRBJ1-1; D uncertain. The sample consisted of blood. The chain's CDR3 is CASKRSAEAFF. DNA for the CDR3: TGTGCCAGCAAAAGAAGTGCTGAAGCTTTCTTT. Full variable domain (missing parts from reference TRBV2 and TRBJ1-1): EPEVTQTPSHQVTQMGQEVILRCVPISNHLYFYWYRQILGQKVEFLVSFYNNEISEKSEIFDDQFSVERPDGSNFTLKIRSTKLEDSAMYFCASKRSAEAFFGQGTRLTVV.